Sequencing of this T cell receptor beta chain was carried out in a study of T cells in Graves' hyperthyroidism and ophthalmopathy. Whole-study findings and limits: The majority of expanded thyroid clonotypes above 0.001 also appeared in blood.

The sample holds a few counts of this clonotype. The antigen is undetermined. The CDR3 is 14 residues long. From germline, CDR1 is SGHRS and CDR2 YFSETQ. The V and J ends lost 4 bases and 5 bases, in that order; junction bases with no gene match: 5. Template material for amplifying TCR beta CDR3 regions consisted of RNA transcripts. Using the HTBI primer set, a first-round RT-PCR was run on the TCR CDR3. TCRdb re-called the multiplex PCR reads with MiXCR, one entry per CDR3 protein. The profile shows under 400,000 distinct CDR3 sequences, roughly 14% of them singletons. The hyperthyroidism patients had all been newly diagnosed, and their disease duration was under 2 months. Their ages ranged from 18 to 65 years. Those patients with uncontrolled infection, other autoimmune disease, pregnancy or lactation were excluded. Each diagnosis was grounded in clinical symptoms, serum thyroxine and TRAb, thyroid ultrasound, and orbital computed tomography.

What was sequenced was blood. The chain uses TRBV5-1 and TRBJ2-7; 11 bases are a match to TRBD1. This clonotype was sampled from a woman between 18 and 30 years old with Graves' hyperthyroidism that later progressed to Graves' ophthalmopathy. CDR3 sequence reads: CASSLDRGLDEQYF. CDR3 DNA: TGCGCCAGCAGCCTGGACAGGGGGCTCGACGAGCAGTACTTC.